These T cell receptor beta chains were read from a single sample in a study of regulatory T cells in long-lasting Graves disease. TCRdb reprocessed the multiplex PCR reads via MiXCR and lists one record per CDR3 protein. The sample records a few hundred thousand distinct CDR3 sequences, 23% being singletons. The material was peripheral blood mononuclear cells (PBMCs), obtained when the disease was refractory, from a patient treated with antithyroid drugs. The receptors stem from a female donor with Graves disease. CDR3s include the opening cysteine and the closing phenylalanine or tryptophan. A D gene is named only where the DNA matches it firmly. Expanded clones get a size class; other rows say once, few or many, or leave the size out.

D gene	J gene	V gene	clone size	CDR3 protein	CDR3 DNA
TRBD2	TRBJ2-1	TRBV15	many	CATSFRTGTSNEQFF	TGTGCCACCAGCTTCCGCACCGGGACTAGCAATGAGCAGTTCTTC
TRBD2	TRBJ2-7	TRBV10-3	NA	CAISRLAGAEEQYF	TGTGCCATCAGCCGACTAGCGGGAGCGGAAGAGCAGTACTTC
TRBD2	TRBJ2-1	TRBV2	many	CASSEAAGLGQNEQFF	TGTGCCAGCAGTGAAGCGGCGGGACTAGGTCAGAATGAGCAGTTCTTC
NA	TRBJ1-2	TRBV27	few	CASSPTGLANYGYTF	TGTGCCAGCAGTCCAACGGGACTGGCTAACTATGGCTACACCTTC
NA	TRBJ2-7	TRBV7-3	few	CASSSTNERRDTRSYEQYF	TGTGCCAGCAGCTCAACAAACGAACGCCGGGACACCCGCTCCTACGAGCAGTACTTC
TRBD2	TRBJ2-7	TRBV12-3/TRBV12-4	NA	CASTRSGPSYEQYF	TGTGCCAGCACCCGTAGCGGGCCCTCCTACGAGCAGTACTTC
TRBD2	TRBJ2-7	TRBV7-2	NA	CASSLLAGVFTYEQYF	TGTGCCAGCAGCTTACTAGCGGGAGTATTCACCTACGAGCAGTACTTC
NA	TRBJ2-5	TRBV20-1	many	CSAIAGETQYF	TGCAGTGCAATAGCTGGAGAGACCCAGTACTTC
TRBD1	TRBJ2-5	TRBV27	NA	CASSFRDRDPQETQYF	TGTGCCAGCAGTTTCCGGGACAGAGACCCCCAAGAGACCCAGTACTTC
TRBD1	TRBJ1-3	TRBV5-6	once	CASSLMGEDRGQGNTIYF	TGTGCCAGCAGCTTGATGGGGGAAGACAGGGGCCAAGGAAACACCATATATTTT
TRBD2	TRBJ2-5	TRBV2	many	CASRPGLAGGIQETQYF	TGTGCCAGCAGGCCGGGACTAGCGGGAGGCATCCAAGAGACCCAGTACTTC
TRBD2	TRBJ2-5	TRBV19	many	CASSSRTSGSWGETQYF	TGTGCCAGTAGTTCTCGGACTAGCGGGAGTTGGGGGGAGACCCAGTACTTC
NA	TRBJ2-7	TRBV19	NA	CASTSDPRQEQYF	TGTGCCAGTACCTCTGATCCCCGGCAGGAGCAGTACTTC
TRBD1	TRBJ1-3	TRBV20-1	NA	CSARSPTGGSGNTIYF	TGCAGTGCTAGGTCCCCGACAGGGGGATCTGGAAACACCATATATTTT
NA	TRBJ2-2	TRBV19	NA	CASSNRVIAGELFF	TGTGCCAGTAGTAACAGGGTTATAGCCGGGGAGCTGTTTTTT
NA	TRBJ1-4	TRBV2	few	CASSDGAPAGGVLFF	TGTGCCAGCAGTGATGGGGCGCCGGCGGGGGGGGTACTGTTTTTT
NA	TRBJ1-2	TRBV18	NA	CASSPVGVTNYGYTF	TGTGCCAGCTCACCAGTCGGGGTTACGAACTATGGCTACACCTTC
NA	TRBJ2-3	TRBV30	NA	CAWSVKAPKNTQYF	TGTGCCTGGAGTGTAAAGGCACCCAAGAATACGCAGTATTTT
NA	TRBJ1-2	TRBV30	NA	CAFTDRLYGYTF	TGTGCCTTTACAGACAGGCTCTATGGCTACACCTTC
TRBD2	TRBJ2-3	TRBV12-3/TRBV12-4	NA	CASSDNIGLAGTDTQYF	TGTGCCAGCAGTGACAACATCGGACTAGCGGGCACAGATACGCAGTATTTT
NA	TRBJ1-4	TRBV20-1	few	CSASGGAGEKLFF	TGCAGTGCTAGCGGTGGGGCGGGTGAAAAACTGTTTTTT
TRBD2	TRBJ2-2	TRBV5-1	few	CASQAGGPPGELFF	TGCGCCAGTCAAGCGGGAGGGCCTCCCGGGGAGCTGTTTTTT
NA	TRBJ2-5	TRBV20-1	many	CSARGVGGETQYF	TGCAGTGCTAGGGGGGTGGGTGGCGAGACCCAGTACTTC
NA	TRBJ2-5	TRBV2	NA	CASSVRGPRETQYF	TGTGCCAGCAGTGTGAGGGGCCCTCGGGAGACCCAGTACTTC
NA	TRBJ1-2	TRBV13	NA	CASSFGAGLFYGYTF	TGTGCCAGCAGCTTTGGGGCGGGCCTTTTCTATGGCTACACCTTC
NA	TRBJ1-2	TRBV7-2	NA	CASSLGTRGYTF	TGTGCCAGCAGCTTAGGCACTCGAGGCTACACCTTC
NA	TRBJ2-7	TRBV2	few	CASSHTSDPNLYEQYF	TGTGCCAGCAGCCATACCAGCGACCCAAACCTCTACGAGCAGTACTTC
TRBD1	TRBJ1-1	TRBV6-2/TRBV6-3	few	CASSLRQGTEAFF	TGTGCCAGCAGTTTACGACAGGGCACTGAAGCTTTCTTT